This T cell receptor beta chain was documented in a study of T-cell reconstitution after alpha-beta-depleted transplantation in children. The CDR3 has 15 residues. Germline V gives CDR1 SEHNR, CDR2 FQNEAQ (reference sequence). After removal of 1 base from V and 4 bases from J, the junction contained 3 bases not matched to a gene. As it was prepared, the TCRbeta library received unique molecular identifiers. TCRdb redid the calling of the PCR reads with MiXCR, one entry per CDR3 protein. This sample has about 600,000 distinct CDR3 sequences; roughly 10% occur once, and the top ten carry roughly 3.9%. This receptor was identified in a human donor who donated a stem cell graft to a child with acute myeloid leukemia. The V gene is TRBV7-9, the J gene TRBJ2-1; 8 nucleotides match TRBD2. Sample: PBMCs from the stem cell graft donor, taken from the stem cell graft. In nucleotides, the CDR3 is TGTGCCAGCAGCTTAGGGACTAGCAGATACAATGAGCAGTTCTTC. Encoded protein: CASSLGTSRYNEQFF.